This TCR beta chain was recovered during a study of OX40 agonist ivuxolimab in advanced cancers. Sequencing was performed with immunoSEQ multiplex PCR; in TCRdb, only in-frame clones are kept and a portion is missing. Here the sample spans over 95,000 clones, about 96% being singletons. The sequencing here drew on CD4+ or CD8+ T cells sorted from blood, taken in a trial of the OX40 agonist ivuxolimab. The receptor was derived from an adult with an advanced solid tumor such as melanoma, head and neck, liver or kidney cancer.

The CDR3 loop is CASWGQGDLTGELFF. Here the CDR3 DNA reads TGTGCCAGCTGGGGACAGGGGGACCTCACCGGGGAGCTGTTTTTT. V and J are TRBV6-1 and TRBJ2-2, with 11 bases fitting TRBD1. V lost 8 bases and J lost 4; bases outside the gene matches: 6. Per germline, CDR1 MNHNS and CDR2 SASEGT. The CDR3 runs 15 residues.